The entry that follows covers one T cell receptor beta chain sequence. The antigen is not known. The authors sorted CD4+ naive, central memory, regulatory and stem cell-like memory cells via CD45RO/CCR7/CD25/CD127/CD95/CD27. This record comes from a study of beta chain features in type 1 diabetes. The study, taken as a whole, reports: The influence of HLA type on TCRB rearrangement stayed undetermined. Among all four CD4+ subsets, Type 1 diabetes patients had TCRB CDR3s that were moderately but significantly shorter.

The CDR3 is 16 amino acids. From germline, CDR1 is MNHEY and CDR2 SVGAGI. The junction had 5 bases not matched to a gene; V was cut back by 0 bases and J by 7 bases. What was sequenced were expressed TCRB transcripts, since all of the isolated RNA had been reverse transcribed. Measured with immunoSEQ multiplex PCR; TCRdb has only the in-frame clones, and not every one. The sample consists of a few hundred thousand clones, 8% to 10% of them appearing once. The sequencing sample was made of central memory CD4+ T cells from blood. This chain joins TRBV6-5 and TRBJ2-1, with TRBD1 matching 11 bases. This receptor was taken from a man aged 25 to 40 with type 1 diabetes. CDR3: CASSYSYRDRGNEQFF. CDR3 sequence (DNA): TGTGCCAGCAGTTACTCCTACCGGGACAGGGGGAATGAGCAGTTCTTC.